This TCR beta chain was captured in a study of T-cell memory formation after mild COVID-19. MiXCR was run by TCRdb on the 5' RACE reads, yielding one entry per CDR3 protein. The data contain under 400,000 distinct CDR3 sequences, around 27% of them singletons. Study-level results: Among clones contracting day 15 to 85, CD4/CD8 was balanced, whereas later expanders leaned CD4+.

V was trimmed by 1 base and J by 2 bases, leaving 9 bases between them. The CDR3 length is 14 residues. Germline values: CDR1 SGHRS, CDR2 YFSETQ. Of note for this clonotype: Its specificity is unknown.

This clonotype was sampled from an adult woman who had mild COVID-19 (a few samples of this study predate the infection). Cell type and time point are not known. Sequenced input: PBMCs or a T cell subset sorted from them (not recorded which). The chain carries TRBV5-1 and TRBJ2-5, with D unclear. CDR3 sequence: CASSLTVGQETQYF. In DNA form, the CDR3 reads TGCGCCAGCAGCTTGACGGTTGGTCAAGAGACCCAGTACTTC. Full variable domain (remainder filled in from reference TRBV5-1 and TRBJ2-5): KAGVTQTPRYLIKTRGQQVTLSCSPISGHRSVSWYQQTPGQGLQFLFEYFSETQRNKGNFPGRFSGRQFSNSRSEMNVSTLELGDSALYLCASSLTVGQETQYFGPGTRLLVL.